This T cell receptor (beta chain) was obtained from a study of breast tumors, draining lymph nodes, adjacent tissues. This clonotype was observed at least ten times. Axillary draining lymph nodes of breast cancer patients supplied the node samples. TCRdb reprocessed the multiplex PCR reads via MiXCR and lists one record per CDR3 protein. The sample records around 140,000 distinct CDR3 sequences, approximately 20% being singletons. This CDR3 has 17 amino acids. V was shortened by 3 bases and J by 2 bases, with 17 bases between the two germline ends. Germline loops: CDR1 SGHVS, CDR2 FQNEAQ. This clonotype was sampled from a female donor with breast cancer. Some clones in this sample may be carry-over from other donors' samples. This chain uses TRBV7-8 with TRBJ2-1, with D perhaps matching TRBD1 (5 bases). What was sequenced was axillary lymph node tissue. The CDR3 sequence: CASSFPPLGATYNEQFF. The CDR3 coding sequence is TGTGCCAGCAGCTTCCCTCCTCTAGGGGCGACCTACAATGAGCAGTTCTTC.